This T cell receptor (beta chain) originates from a study of blood T cell repertoires in COVID-19. In the study overall: The United States, Italy and Spain were the sources of the acute and convalescent COVID-19 samples. PBMCs, B-cell-depleted T cells, or T cells provided the cDNA or gDNA that made up the material.

The V gene's germline CDR1 is SGHTA and CDR2 FQGTGA. The CDR3 contains 17 residues. V lost 3 bases and J lost 1; bases outside the gene matches: 5. The authors' processing: From reference gene primer amplification, estimates of nucleated cell counts were derived. Libraries were prepared by immunoSEQ multiplex PCR; TCRdb keeps only in-frame clonotypes and omits some of them. The D gene and trimming were derived from the DNA, and the V and J assignments and clone size from that table. Of 80,000 to 100,000 clones in the sample, approximately 86% were seen once. The TCR was taken from a man in his fifties or sixties with acute or convalescent COVID-19. This chain joins TRBV7-3 and TRBJ2-2; 10 bases fit TRBD2. Material: peripheral blood. The DNA for the CDR3 is TGTGCCAGCAGCTTTCCCTTAGCGGGAGGGAACACCGGGGAGCTGTTTTTT. Residues: CASSFPLAGGNTGELFF.